The 30 T cell receptor beta chains below come from one sample, sequenced in a study of T-cell memory formation after mild COVID-19. TCRdb redid the calling of the 5' RACE reads with MiXCR, one entry per CDR3 protein. The table records about 320,000 distinct CDR3 sequences, roughly an eighth of them present only once. Sequencing was done on a sample of PBMCs or a T cell subset sorted from them (not recorded which). These receptors all come from a man between 18 and 35 years old who had mild COVID-19 (a few samples of this study predate the infection). Cell type and time point are not known.

This clonotype occurred a few times. This chain uses TRBV4-2 with TRBJ2-1; D remains ambiguous. This CDR3 has 15 residues. Germline V gives CDR1 LGHNA, CDR2 YNFKEQ. V dropped 0 bases and J dropped 0 bases, with 6 bases sitting between them. CDR3 amino acids: CASSQDFISYNEQFF. For the CDR3, the DNA is TGTGCCAGCAGCCAAGACTTTATCTCCTACAATGAGCAGTTCTTC.

This clonotype was seen a handful of times. The CDR3 sequence: CASSGGWDSSGANVLTF. CDR3 coding DNA: TGTGCCAGCAGTGGAGGGTGGGACAGCTCTGGGGCCAACGTCCTGACTTTC. This chain links TRBV6-5 with TRBJ2-6; weak D call: TRBD1 (7 bases). Germline V gene sequence: CDR1 MNHEY, CDR2 SVGAGI. The germline V and J ends were trimmed by 5 bases and 0 bases, with 14 bases remaining between them. CDR3 size: 17 residues.

This clonotype was observed at least ten times. The V and J genes are TRBV7-8 and TRBJ2-5; possibly TRBD1 for D (6 bases). The germline V and J ends were trimmed by 5 bases and 9 bases, with 19 bases remaining between them. Germline loops: CDR1 SGHVS, CDR2 FQNEAQ. The CDR3 is 14 residues long. DNA of the CDR3: TGTGCCAGCAGCGCAGGACAGAGTATTGGGGCCCAGTACTTC. As protein: CASSAGQSIGAQYF.

This chain joins TRBV10-3 and TRBJ1-2, with a tentative D call TRBD1 (5 bases). The CDR3 is 13 amino acids. The V gene lost 6 bases and the J gene lost 5 bases, with 13 bases spanning the gap. CDR1 ENHRY and CDR2 SYGVKD come from the germline V gene. In DNA form, the CDR3 reads TGTGCCATCAGCTCCGGGGACGGGTATGGCTACACCTTC. Amino acids: CAISSGDGYGYTF.

This clonotype has a handful of counts. The chain is built from TRBV5-1 and TRBJ1-3; 8 positions match TRBD1. CDR1 and CDR2 from the germline V gene are SGHRS and YFSETQ. This CDR3 has 19 amino acids. The V gene end was trimmed by 2 bases and the J gene end by 0 bases; junction bases not matched to a gene: 13. The CDR3 nucleotides are TGCGCCAGCAGCTTTCTGGCAGGGGGCATCGAACGCTCTGGAAACACCATATATTTT. Translating it yields CASSFLAGGIERSGNTIYF.

This clonotype has more than one count but fewer than ten. The V call is TRBV4-3, the J call TRBJ2-3; 13 bases map to TRBD2. The J segment lost 5 bases and the V segment lost 5 bases, leaving 7 bases of the junction unmatched. Germline values: CDR1 LGHNA, CDR2 YSLEER. The CDR3 loop spans 16 amino acids. As DNA, the CDR3 is TGCGCCAGCAGCGGGGACGGGACTAGCGGGGAAGATACGCAGTATTTT. Protein: CASSGDGTSGEDTQYF.

This clonotype has only a few counts. The genes are TRBV20-1 and TRBJ2-2, with 7 nucleotides matching TRBD1. The CDR3 is 13 amino acids. V lost 6 bases and J lost 4; bases outside the gene matches: 5. The germline V gene has CDR1 DFQATT and CDR2 SNEGSKA (reference sequence). In DNA, the CDR3 is TGCAGTGCCCTGACAGGGTTCACCGGGGAGCTGTTTTTT. Translating gives CSALTGFTGELFF.

This chain links TRBV6-5 with TRBJ2-2; 9 bases match TRBD1. Germline V lookup: CDR1 MNHEY, CDR2 SVGAGI. The CDR3 extends over 18 amino acids. The V gene end was trimmed by 0 bases and the J gene end by 7 bases; junction bases not matched to a gene: 12. CDR3 amino acids: CASSYSSPRTGVGGELFF. CDR3 coding DNA: TGTGCCAGCAGTTACTCGTCCCCTAGGACAGGGGTGGGCGGGGAGCTGTTTTTT.

This clonotype was seen only a few times. The rearrangement joins TRBV12-3 or TRBV12-4 to TRBJ1-4, with TRBD1 as a possible D gene (6 bases). The V gene lost 4 bases and the J gene lost 7 bases, with 16 bases spanning the gap. The CDR3 covers 15 residues. DNA for the CDR3: TGTGCCAGCAGTTCCCCGCTAGGGGGGATTGAAAAACTGTTTTTT. This translates into CASSSPLGGIEKLFF.

CDR3 region: CASSDTRTGSEKLFF. The CDR3 coding sequence is TGTGCCAGCAGTGACACCCGGACAGGGAGTGAAAAACTGTTTTTT. The V gene is TRBV12-3 or TRBV12-4, the J gene TRBJ1-4, with 8 bases that match TRBD1. V lost 5 bases, J lost 7 bases, and 9 bases stayed unmatched. The CDR3 runs 15 residues.

This clonotype was seen a few times. V usage is TRBV20-1 and J usage is TRBJ2-1; 7 bases match TRBD2. In germline, CDR1 is DFQATT, CDR2 SNEGSKA (reference sequence). With V trimmed by 7 bases and J by 7 bases, 13 bases remained unmatched. The CDR3 contains 14 residues. In nucleotides, the CDR3 is TGCAGTGTAGGAACAGCGGGACGTCGGAATGAGCAGTTCTTC. Translating it yields CSVGTAGRRNEQFF.

The chain carries TRBV15 and TRBJ2-3, with unresolved D. The germline gives CDR1 LNHNV, CDR2 YYDKDF (reference sequence). V was clipped by 4 bases and J by 0 bases, with 8 bases between them. The CDR3 has 14 amino acids. CDR3 bases: TGTGCCACCAGCAAGAGCACTAGCACAGATACGCAGTATTTT. Protein: CATSKSTSTDTQYF.

This clonotype appeared many times. The rearrangement uses TRBV7-2 and TRBJ2-3; 7 positions match TRBD1. The junction had 3 bases not matched to a gene; V was cut back by 2 bases and J by 4 bases. Germline CDR1 and CDR2: SGHTA and FQGNSA. The CDR3 extends over 14 amino acids. DNA of the CDR3: TGTGCCAGCAGCTTAAGGGGGCACCCAGATACGCAGTATTTT. Amino acids: CASSLRGHPDTQYF.

This clonotype was seen a handful of times. The chain joins TRBV7-3 to TRBJ1-1; perhaps TRBD1 as D (5 bases). Germline-derived CDR1 and CDR2 are SGHTA and FQGTGA. CDR3 length equals 14 residues. With 5 bases removed from V and 4 bases from J, the gap between germline ends came to 14 bases. CDR3 amino acids: CASSRLGVGTEAFF. CDR3 DNA: TGTGCCAGCAGCCGCCTGGGGGTTGGCACTGAAGCTTTCTTT.

This chain connects TRBV4-3 to TRBJ1-5; D not certain. This CDR3 is 15 amino acids long. The V end was cut by 3 bases, the J end by 5 bases, with 14 bases between. Germline loops: CDR1 LGHNA, CDR2 YSLEER. The CDR3 sequence: CASSQLPVFHQPQHF. In nucleotides, the CDR3 is TGCGCCAGCAGCCAGTTACCGGTATTTCATCAGCCCCAGCATTTT.

This CDR3 is CASSQPGTGDYEQYF. In DNA form, the CDR3 reads TGTGCCAGCAGCCAACCCGGGACAGGGGACTACGAGCAGTACTTC. The chain carries TRBV3-1 and TRBJ2-7; 10 nucleotides align to TRBD1. V dropped 2 bases and J dropped 3; count of bases not matched to a gene: 4. The CDR3 spans 15 residues. Germline V lookup: CDR1 LGHDT, CDR2 YNNKEL (reference sequence).

This clonotype was observed a handful of times. The V and J genes are TRBV4-2 and TRBJ2-7; 9 positions agree with TRBD1. CDR1 and CDR2 (germline): LGHNA, YNFKEQ. V shed 0 bases and J 3 bases; nucleotides not matched to a gene: 12. The CDR3 extends over 18 amino acids. The CDR3 sequence: CASSQEGQGRTLNYEQYF. Written as DNA, the CDR3 is TGTGCCAGCAGCCAAGAAGGACAGGGGCGCACCCTGAACTACGAGCAGTACTTC.

This clonotype was seen only a few times. V gene TRBV7-3 combines with J gene TRBJ2-6; D is uncertain. From germline, CDR1 is SGHTA and CDR2 FQGTGA. V shed 1 base and J shed 4 bases, with 8 bases lying between them. This CDR3 is 15 amino acids long. The CDR3 loop reads CASSLKGSGANVLTF. CDR3 bases: TGTGCCAGCAGCTTAAAGGGTTCCGGGGCCAACGTCCTGACTTTC.

The chain employs TRBV6-5 and TRBJ2-3, with D perhaps TRBD1 or TRBD2 (5 bases each). Trimming removed 2 bases at V and 4 bases at J, with 19 bases between. The CDR3 has 17 amino acids. Germline V gene sequence: CDR1 MNHEY, CDR2 SVGAGI. This chain's CDR3 is CASSYHGAQNRADTQYF. In nucleotides, the CDR3 is TGTGCCAGCAGTTACCACGGGGCACAAAACCGGGCAGATACGCAGTATTTT.

This chain joins TRBV2 and TRBJ2-2, with unresolved D. The CDR3 is made up of 14 amino acids. V lost 6 bases and J 2 bases, leaving 10 bases between the germline ends. Germline values: CDR1 SNHLY, CDR2 FYNNEI. The CDR3 sequence is CASRPDGNTGELFF. CDR3 sequence (DNA): TGTGCCAGCAGACCCGACGGAAACACCGGGGAGCTGTTTTTT.

This clonotype is labeled medium-sized (0.01 to 0.1%). CDR3 sequence reads: CASRPGDSYEQYF. The CDR3 nucleotides are TGCGCCAGCAGGCCTGGGGACTCCTACGAGCAGTACTTC. The gene calls are TRBV10-2 and TRBJ2-7; no clear D gene. The germline CDR1 and CDR2 sequences are WSHSY and SAAADI. The CDR3 is made up of 13 amino acids. Deletions cut 6 bases from V and 0 bases from J, with 9 bases between.

The genes are TRBV5-5 and TRBJ2-5; TRBD1 matches 7 bases. The CDR3 covers 14 residues. Germline values: CDR1 SGHKS, CDR2 YYEKEE (reference sequence). The V gene end was trimmed by 3 bases and the J gene end by 2 bases; junction bases not matched to a gene: 4. As DNA, the CDR3 is TGTGCCAGCAGCTCGCCGGGACAGCAAGAGACCCAGTACTTC. Encoded protein: CASSSPGQQETQYF.

This clonotype was counted only a few times. This chain connects TRBV25-1 to TRBJ2-7, with D perhaps being TRBD1 or TRBD2 (5 bases each). This CDR3 spans 16 amino acids. CDR1 MGHDK and CDR2 SYGVNS come from the germline V gene. Trimming removed 4 bases from V and 6 bases from J, with 22 bases in between. CDR3 region: CASSGLPGQGRVEQYF. In nucleotides, the CDR3 is TGTGCCAGCAGTGGACTCCCGGGGCAGGGCCGGGTCGAGCAGTACTTC.

A few counts support this clonotype. The chain combines TRBV5-1 with TRBJ2-3; D tentatively fits TRBD1 or TRBD2 (5 bases each). The germline gives CDR1 SGHRS, CDR2 YFSETQ. CDR3 length: 14 residues. V lost 4 bases and J lost 6, with 15 bases in between. CDR3 sequence (DNA): TGCGCCAGCAGCCCTGCCGCAGGGAGTGATACGCAGTATTTT. It translates to CASSPAAGSDTQYF.

This clonotype was picked up a small number of times. The chain is built from TRBV7-9 and TRBJ2-3; D ambiguous. The CDR3 totals 15 residues. Germline V gene lookup returns CDR1 SEHNR and CDR2 FQNEAQ (reference sequence). Trimming cost V 3 bases and J 1 base, with 11 bases left between them. Here the CDR3 DNA reads TGTGCCAGCAGCTTTTACATTACTCGCACAGATACGCAGTATTTT. It translates to CASSFYITRTDTQYF.

This clonotype occurred a few times. The rearrangement links TRBV14 to TRBJ1-1, with no clear D. The CDR3 loop spans 12 amino acids. Deletions cut 3 bases from V and 4 bases from J, with 6 bases between. Germline assignment: CDR1 SGHDN and CDR2 FVKESK. The CDR3 here is CASSHGFTEAFF. CDR3 coding DNA: TGTGCCAGCAGCCACGGTTTCACTGAAGCTTTCTTT.

This clonotype was counted a few times. The chain combines TRBV5-6 with TRBJ1-1, with D tentatively TRBD1 (6 bases). The V end lost 4 bases, the J end lost 5 bases, and 15 bases lay between the germline ends. This CDR3 has 14 residues. Germline lookup yields CDR1 SGHDT and CDR2 YYEEEE. CDR3 residues: CASSPQGRGTEAFF. For the CDR3, the DNA is TGTGCCAGCAGCCCCCAGGGGCGAGGGACTGAAGCTTTCTTT.

V gene TRBV20-1 combines with J gene TRBJ1-1; D might be TRBD1 (5 bases). Germline V CDR1 and CDR2: DFQATT, SNEGSKA (reference sequence). V was pared by 5 bases and J by 3 bases, with 22 bases between. The CDR3 extends over 16 amino acids. The CDR3 DNA sequence: TGCAGTGCTTTGCCGACGGGGCGCCCGCCGGACACTGAAGCTTTCTTT. Amino acid sequence: CSALPTGRPPDTEAFF.

This chain uses TRBV7-9 with TRBJ2-5; 10 bases line up with TRBD1. Germline values: CDR1 SEHNR, CDR2 FQNEAQ (reference sequence). CDR3 length equals 13 residues. J gave up 4 bases and V 10 bases, and 6 bases lay outside the gene matches. The CDR3 coding sequence is TGTGCCACCTTAAGGGACAGGGGAGAGACCCAGTACTTC. Amino acid sequence: CATLRDRGETQYF.

This clonotype was recorded at least ten times. The V gene is TRBV5-5, the J gene TRBJ2-3; D is perhaps TRBD1 or TRBD2 (5 bases each). Between the trimmed V and J ends, which lost 0 bases and 5 bases, there was a span of 13 bases. Germline CDR1 is SGHKS and CDR2 is YYEKEE (reference sequence). There are 15 residues in the CDR3. The CDR3 DNA reads as TGTGCCAGCAGCTTGGGGGGGACCGCGGGAGATACGCAGTATTTT. It is translated as CASSLGGTAGDTQYF.